Below, one T cell receptor (beta chain) is given with its context. This entry comes from a study of human CD4 T cells and Enterobacteriaceae. Memory CD4+ T cells were sorted as all CD4+ cells except CD45RA+CCR7+CD95- naive cells, over 95% pure. CD8+, CD14+, CD16+, CD56+, CD19+ and CD25-bright cells were excluded before sorting. Deep-level sequencing, detecting one cell in 200,000, covered ex vivo memory CD4+. Measured with immunoSEQ multiplex PCR; TCRdb has only the in-frame clones, and not every one. The sample yields 25,000 to 30,000 clones, 70% to 85% seen once. V gave up 0 bases and J gave up 5 bases, with 17 bases separating them. The CDR3 covers 17 residues. Looked up from germline, CDR1 is SGHNT and CDR2 is YENEEA.

Sequenced: memory CD4+ T cells from blood. The rearrangement uses TRBV11-3 and TRBJ2-1; possibly TRBD2 for D (6 bases). This TCR came from a human donor in good health. The CDR3 coding sequence is TGTGCCAGCAGCTTAGAGGGCACGGGAGCCCAGAACAATGAGCAGTTCTTC. Encoded protein: CASSLEGTGAQNNEQFF.